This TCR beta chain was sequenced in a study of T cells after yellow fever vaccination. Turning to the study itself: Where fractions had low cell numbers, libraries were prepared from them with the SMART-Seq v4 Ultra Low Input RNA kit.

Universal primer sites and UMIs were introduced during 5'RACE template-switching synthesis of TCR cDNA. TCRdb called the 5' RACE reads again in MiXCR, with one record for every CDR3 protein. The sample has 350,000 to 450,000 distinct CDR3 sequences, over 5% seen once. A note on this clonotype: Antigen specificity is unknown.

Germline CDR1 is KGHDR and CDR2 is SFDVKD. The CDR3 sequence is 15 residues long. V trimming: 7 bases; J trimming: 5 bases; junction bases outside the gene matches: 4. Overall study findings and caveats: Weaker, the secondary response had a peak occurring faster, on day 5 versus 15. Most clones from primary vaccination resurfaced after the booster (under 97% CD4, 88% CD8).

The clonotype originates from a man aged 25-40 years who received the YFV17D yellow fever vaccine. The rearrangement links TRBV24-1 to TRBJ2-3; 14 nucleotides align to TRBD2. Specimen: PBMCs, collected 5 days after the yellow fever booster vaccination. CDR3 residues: CATRGLAGGGDTQYF. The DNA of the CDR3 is TGTGCCACCAGAGGACTAGCGGGAGGAGGAGATACGCAGTATTTT.